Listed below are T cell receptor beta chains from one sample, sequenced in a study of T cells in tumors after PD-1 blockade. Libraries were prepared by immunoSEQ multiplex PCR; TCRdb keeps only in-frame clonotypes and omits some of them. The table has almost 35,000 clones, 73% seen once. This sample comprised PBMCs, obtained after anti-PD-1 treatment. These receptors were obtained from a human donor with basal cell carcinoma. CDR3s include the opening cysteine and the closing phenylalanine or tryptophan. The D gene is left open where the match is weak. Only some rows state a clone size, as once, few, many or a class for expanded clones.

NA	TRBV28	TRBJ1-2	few	CASTKGGAHKGYTF	TGTGCCAGCACTAAGGGAGGGGCGCATAAGGGCTACACCTTC
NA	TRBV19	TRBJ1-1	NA	CASSRFGWNTEAFF	TGTGCCAGTAGTAGATTCGGTTGGAACACTGAAGCTTTCTTT
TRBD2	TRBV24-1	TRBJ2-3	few	CATSDFDPIAGGADTQYF	TGTGCCACCAGTGATTTCGACCCCATAGCGGGAGGGGCAGATACGCAGTATTTT
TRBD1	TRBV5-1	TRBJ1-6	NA	CASSFGQGFSPLHF	TGCGCCAGCAGCTTCGGACAGGGTTTTTCACCCCTCCACTTT
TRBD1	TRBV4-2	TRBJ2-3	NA	CASSQDKGAGFADTQYF	TGTGCCAGCAGCCAAGATAAGGGGGCCGGGTTCGCAGATACGCAGTATTTT
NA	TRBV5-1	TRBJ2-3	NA	CASSWGTGRTDTQYF	TGCGCCAGCAGCTGGGGGACTGGGAGGACAGATACGCAGTATTTT
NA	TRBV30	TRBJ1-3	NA	CASGGRGNTIYF	TGTGCCTCAGGTGGCAGAGGAAACACCATATATTTT
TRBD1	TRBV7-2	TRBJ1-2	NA	CASSLGTGEEANYGYTF	TGTGCCAGCAGCTTAGGGACAGGGGAGGAAGCTAACTATGGCTACACCTTC
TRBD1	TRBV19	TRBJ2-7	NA	CASAPFNPGTGGYEQYF	TGTGCCAGCGCACCCTTTAATCCCGGGACAGGTGGATACGAGCAGTACTTC
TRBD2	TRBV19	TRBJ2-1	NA	CASSTGTSGGYYNEQFF	TGTGCCAGTAGCACCGGGACTAGCGGGGGTTACTACAATGAGCAGTTCTTC
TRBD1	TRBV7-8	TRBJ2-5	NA	CASSSYRGHETQYF	TGTGCCAGCAGCTCATACAGGGGGCACGAGACCCAGTACTTC
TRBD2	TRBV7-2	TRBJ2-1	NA	CAISRLAGGREQFF	TGTGCCATTTCCCGGCTAGCGGGGGGACGCGAGCAGTTCTTC
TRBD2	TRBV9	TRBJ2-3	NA	CASSVATGGGGDTQYF	TGTGCCAGCAGCGTAGCTACGGGCGGGGGGGGAGATACGCAGTATTTT
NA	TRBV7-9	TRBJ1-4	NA	CASSLLIGAESEKLFF	TGTGCCAGCAGCTTATTGATCGGTGCAGAAAGTGAAAAACTGTTTTTT
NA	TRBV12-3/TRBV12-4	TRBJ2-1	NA	CASSFPGHEQFF	TGTGCCAGCAGTTTTCCAGGGCATGAGCAGTTCTTC
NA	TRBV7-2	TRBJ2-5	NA	CASSLSSAPLETQYF	TGTGCCAGCAGCTTAAGTTCAGCCCCATTGGAGACCCAGTACTTC
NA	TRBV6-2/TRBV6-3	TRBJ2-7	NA	CASSYLSGHYEQYF	TGTGCCAGCAGTTACCTCTCCGGCCACTACGAGCAGTACTTC
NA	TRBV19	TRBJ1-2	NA	CASSGGVGTHNYGYTF	TGTGCCAGTAGTGGAGGGGTCGGTACCCATAACTATGGCTACACCTTC
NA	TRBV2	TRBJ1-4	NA	CASSSGTATGKLFF	TGTGCCAGCAGTAGCGGGACGGCGACGGGGAAACTGTTTTTT
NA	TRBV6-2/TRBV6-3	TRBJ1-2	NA	CASSYSRDYGYTF	TGTGCCAGCAGTTACTCCCGGGACTATGGCTACACCTTC
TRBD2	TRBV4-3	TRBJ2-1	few	CASSPAGGLVNEQFF	TGCGCCAGCAGCCCAGCGGGAGGGCTCGTCAATGAGCAGTTCTTC
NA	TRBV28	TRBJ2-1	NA	CASSSPSASSYNEQFF	TGTGCCAGCAGTTCTCCAAGCGCGAGCTCCTACAATGAGCAGTTCTTC
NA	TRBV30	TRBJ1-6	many	CAWKGGSSSYNSPLHF	TGTGCCTGGAAGGGAGGGTCGAGCTCCTATAATTCACCCCTCCACTTT
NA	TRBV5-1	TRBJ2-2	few	CASAVGDTGELFF	TGCGCCAGCGCAGTCGGGGACACCGGGGAGCTGTTTTTT
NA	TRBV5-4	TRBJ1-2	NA	CASSLDTYGYTF	TGTGCCAGCAGCCTCGACACCTATGGCTACACCTTC
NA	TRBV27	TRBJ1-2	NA	CASSPLGAHGYTF	TGTGCCAGCAGTCCCCTAGGGGCTCATGGCTACACCTTC
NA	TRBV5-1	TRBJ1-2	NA	CASSLTGVADGYTF	TGCGCCAGCAGCTTGACCGGGGTAGCGGATGGCTACACCTTC
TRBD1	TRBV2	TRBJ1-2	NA	CASEGTGLGNYGYTF	TGTGCCAGCGAGGGGACAGGGTTGGGTAACTATGGCTACACCTTC
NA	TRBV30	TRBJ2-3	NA	CARGHDGDTQYF	TGTGCCCGAGGGCACGACGGAGATACGCAGTATTTT